The source of this T cell receptor beta chain is a study of CD8 T cells in ankylosing spondylitis. Study findings and constraints: The study identified a TCR beta motif of roughly eight highly homologous variants that appeared characteristic of ankylosing spondylitis blood. Disease-associated clones were reportedly significantly overrepresented in matched ankylosing spondylitis synovial fluid.

Each CDR3 protein gets one entry after TCRdb re-called the 5' RACE reads with MiXCR. In the table there are some 840,000 distinct CDR3 sequences, approximately 10% of which are singletons. CDR1 and CDR2 from the germline V gene are SGHTA and FQGNSA. This CDR3 has 16 amino acids. Trimming removed 2 bases at V and 0 bases at J, with 11 bases between. In this sample, this clonotype turned up many times. Its specificity is not known. This TCR derives from a male donor with ankylosing spondylitis. The chain recombines TRBV7-2 with TRBJ1-3; D might be TRBD1 (5 bases). Specimen: blood, either unsorted or a sorted T cell fraction (not recorded which). The CDR3 DNA is TGTGCCAGCAGCTTACAGGGACCCTTCTCTGGAAACACCATATATTTT. Its protein is CASSLQGPFSGNTIYF.